This T cell receptor (beta chain) was captured in a study of CXCR3-negative and CXCR3-positive naive CD8 T cells (dated by TCRdb to the late 2010s). About the full investigation: In total, about 135 million TRB reads were obtained, or roughly 1.5 +/- 0.3 million reads per library. Diversity and physicochemical repertoire analyses covered approximately 10 donors pooled from two independent experiments. The TRBV-TRBJ cluster analysis covered naive subsets from about 5 donors and memory cells from 3 donors.

CDR1 is given as MDHEN and CDR2 as SYDVKM, both from the germline V gene. Including the terminal cysteine and phenylalanine, the CDR3 comprises 14 residues. Only the protein is available. The research as a whole found: Because CXCR3 expression was partially decreased after cryopreservation, freshly isolated PBMCs were used for most assays. TRBV-TRBJ usage was similar between naive CXCR3-negative and CXCR3-positive cells from the same donor, while memory cells showed distinct patterns. TRB CDR3s from CXCR3-positive naive cells showed higher hydrophobicity (lower Kidera factor 4), lower energy, and higher strength and volume indices than CXCR3-negative naive cells. Because surface CD5, which is linked to self-reactivity in mice, was comparable between the naive subsets, TCR interaction strength was also inferred from the physicochemical properties of TRB CDR3s. Both naive subsets had comparably high repertoire diversity, while memory CD8+ T cells had much lower repertoire diversity.

Each CD8+ T cell subset was flow-sorted in triplicate, and some 310,000 cells per subset were placed directly into RLT lysis buffer. To exclude memory contaminants, naive CD8+ T cells were stringently defined as CD45RO-CCR7+CD27+CD95-. Peripheral blood mononuclear cells were isolated from buffy coats using standard density gradient centrifugation. A FACSAria III was used to flow-sort naive CXCR3-negative and CXCR3-positive CD8+ T cells. An RNeasy Mini Kit was used to extract total RNA from the sorted cells. As regards this clonotype: Its antigen is unknown.

The sequencing machine was a NextSeq 550. The Human TCR Profiling Kit (MiLaboratory) was used to make UMI-labeled 5' RACE TRB cDNA libraries. The full amount of extracted RNA was used for cDNA synthesis, and the full amount of resulting cDNA was used for PCR amplification. Libraries were prepared in parallel using an identical number of PCR cycles. In the source study's methods: About 50,000 +/- 9,200 unique UMI-labeled TRB cDNA molecules per library were extracted with MIGEC and MiXCR, with at least two reads per UMI required. On average, roughly 40,000 +/- 10,000 functional in-frame TRB CDR3 nucleotide clonotypes lacking stop codons were found per library. After each sample was downsampled to 5000 UMI-labeled TRB molecules, VDJtools was used to calculate diversity metrics such as normalized Shannon-Wiener and Chao1. VDJtools was used to calculate clonotype-size-weighted physicochemical properties of the central five CDR3 residues, namely interaction energy, strength, volume and Kidera factor 4. Following TCRdb reprocessing, every CDR3 protein sequence forms one entry, and DNA is not provided. The V and J calls and clone size come from TCRdb's table, not from the authors' own analysis. The table of this sample itemizes 150,000 or so distinct CDR3 sequences. Approximately 0.29% of the sample is held by the ten biggest clonotypes.

The origin of this receptor is a human donor in good health. Some clones in this sample may be carry-over from other donors' samples. The chain couples TRBV28 to TRBJ2-2; TCRdb lists TRBD1, though no DNA is available to test this call. The sequenced material came from naive CXCR3- CD8+ T cells from blood. The intended sense of this specimen's cell subset or site label: CD45RO-CCR7+CD27+CD95- naive CD8+ T cells lacking CXCR3 (TNR3-). The CDR3 reads as follows: CASRLQGSGGELFF. Beyond the CDR3, the reference TRBV28 and TRBJ2-2 genes provide the residues; the full variable domain reads: DVKVTQSSRYLVKRTGEKVFLECVQDMDHENMFWYRQDPGLGLRLIYFSYDVKMKEKGDIPEGYSVSREKKERFSLILESASTNQTSMYLCASRLQGSGGELFFGEGSRLTVL.